A single T cell receptor beta chain is shown here with its context. The data were obtained in a study of T cell changes during pregnancy in multiple sclerosis. Sequencing used immunoSEQ multiplex PCR; TCRdb keeps in-frame clones, though not all of them. The table lists roughly 18,000 clones, 80% to 90% of them singletons, with nearly 5.5% in the top ten. This CDR3 spans 13 amino acids. Germline CDR1 reads SGHVS; CDR2 reads FQNEAQ. Trimming stripped 8 bases from V and 3 bases from J, with 13 bases between. This receptor was taken from a female donor in good health, enrolled as a control in a pregnancy study. The chain couples TRBV7-8 to TRBJ1-1; tentatively, D is TRBD1 (5 bases). The sequencing here drew on CD8+ T cells from peripheral blood mononuclear cells, taken after pregnancy. In DNA form, the CDR3 reads TGTGCCAGCCAGGGTCTAGGTGACACTGAAGCTTTCTTT. Translating it yields CASQGLGDTEAFF. The whole variable domain, filled in from reference TRBV7-8 and TRBJ1-1, reads GAGVSQSPRYKVAKRGQDVALRCDPISGHVSLFWYQQALGQGPEFLTYFQNEAQLDKSGLPSDRFFAERPEGSVSTLKIQRTQQEDSAVYLCASQGLGDTEAFFGQGTRLTVV.